This entry lists 19 T cell receptor beta chains sequenced from one sample in a study of CD8 T cells in ankylosing spondylitis. Study results and limitations: Ankylosing spondylitis blood appeared to be characterized by a TCR beta motif of fewer than ten highly homologous variants.

These receptors are not linked to any known antigen. TCRdb reprocessed the 5' RACE reads with MiXCR, giving one entry per CDR3 protein. The table includes roughly 370,000 distinct CDR3 sequences, about 22% detected once. Sequenced material: blood, either unsorted or a sorted T cell fraction (not recorded which). These receptors originate from a male donor with ankylosing spondylitis.

The chain is built from TRBV14 and TRBJ2-1, with D unclear. From germline, CDR1 is SGHDN and CDR2 FVKESK. CDR3 size: 13 residues. V was shortened by 4 bases and J by 12 bases, with 16 bases between the two germline ends. The CDR3 loop is CASSLAPSQGQFF. The CDR3 DNA sequence: TGTGCCAGCAGCCTTGCCCCCAGCCAAGGGCAGTTCTTC.

The J gene is TRBJ1-1, the V gene TRBV7-2, with 9 bases that match TRBD1. This CDR3 contains 14 residues. J gave up 4 bases and V 4 bases, and 4 bases lay outside the gene matches. Germline CDR1 is SGHTA and CDR2 is FQGNSA. The CDR3 sequence is CASSSQGARTEAFF. The CDR3 nucleotides are TGTGCCAGCAGCTCACAGGGGGCGCGCACTGAAGCTTTCTTT.

The rearrangement joins TRBV29-1 to TRBJ2-1; TRBD2 aligns across 11 bases. Germline V lookup: CDR1 SQVTM, CDR2 ANQGSEA. Trimming cost V 7 bases and J 6 bases; bases outside gene matches: 11. This CDR3 comprises 15 residues. The CDR3 coding sequence is TGCAGCGGCTTACAAGGACTAGCGGGTATCAATGAGCAGTTCTTC. It yields the protein CSGLQGLAGINEQFF.

The J gene is TRBJ2-1, the V gene TRBV9; 7 nucleotides match TRBD2. CDR3 length: 16 amino acids. The V gene's germline CDR1 is SGDLS and CDR2 YYNGEE. The J segment lost 1 base and the V segment lost 0 bases, leaving 4 bases of the junction unmatched. The CDR3 bases are TGTGCCAGCAGCGTAGGGGGAGGGCAGTCCTACAATGAGCAGTTCTTC. It is translated as CASSVGGGQSYNEQFF.

The chain links TRBV28 to TRBJ2-2, with D possibly TRBD2 on 5 matching bases. V lost 7 bases, J lost 7 bases, and 16 bases lay in between. The CDR3 runs 14 residues. CDR1 and CDR2 from the germline V gene are MDHEN and SYDVKM. CDR3 bases: TGTGCCAGCACCCAGTACAGACGGGGCGGGGAGCTGTTTTTT. Translated: CASTQYRRGGELFF.

This clonotype was counted only a few times. V gene TRBV28 combines with J gene TRBJ2-2; D is uncertain. The germline V gene has CDR1 MDHEN and CDR2 SYDVKM. V was shortened by 6 bases and J by 0 bases, with 14 bases between the two germline ends. The CDR3 is 16 amino acids. CDR3 coding DNA: TGTGCCAGCAGCTCAGCGACACTATCGAACACCGGGGAGCTGTTTTTT. Translation gives CASSSATLSNTGELFF.

This clonotype was seen ten or more times. The chain couples TRBV5-1 to TRBJ2-1, with 9 bases fitting TRBD1. After removal of 4 bases from V and 7 bases from J, the junction contained 6 bases not matched to a gene. CDR1 is SGHRS and CDR2 is YFSETQ in the germline V gene. The CDR3 contains 14 residues. The CDR3, as DNA: TGCGCCAGCAGCACCGGGACAGGGACGAATGAGCAGTTCTTC. This encodes CASSTGTGTNEQFF.

This sequence joins TRBV20-1 and TRBJ2-3; 9 nucleotides match TRBD2. The CDR3 spans 16 residues. J was trimmed by 1 base and V by 0 bases; bases with no gene match: 5. CDR1 is DFQATT, CDR2 SNEGSKA, per germline (reference sequence). In DNA form, the CDR3 reads TGCAGTGCTAGAGATTGGGGACTAGCTGGCACAGATACGCAGTATTTT. Translated: CSARDWGLAGTDTQYF.

J is TRBJ2-6 and V is TRBV27, with D possibly matching TRBD1 (5 bases). Germline lookup yields CDR1 MNHEY and CDR2 SMNVEV (reference sequence). V was trimmed by 0 bases and J by 4 bases, leaving 13 bases between them. CDR3 size: 17 residues. CDR3 DNA sequence: TGTGCCAGCAGTTTATCTGGCCGCCCAGGGGGGGCCAACGTCCTGACTTTC. Protein: CASSLSGRPGGANVLTF.

V gene TRBV2 combines with J gene TRBJ2-1; 15 nucleotides agree with TRBD2. The CDR3 is 21 amino acids. J was trimmed by 3 bases and V by 0 bases; bases with no gene match: 12. Germline V gene data show CDR1 as SNHLY and CDR2 as FYNNEI. The CDR3 DNA reads TGTGCCAGCAGTGAAGCGCTTCCGGGGGGACTAGCGGGAGGATTCTACAATGAGCAGTTCTTC. It specifies CASSEALPGGLAGGFYNEQFF.

The chain uses TRBV12-3 or TRBV12-4 and TRBJ1-5; tentatively, D is TRBD1 (5 bases). The length of the CDR3 is 16 residues. V lost 5 bases and J 2 bases, leaving 16 bases between the germline ends. DNA for the CDR3: TGTGCCAGCAGTGCCGGGGCGAGTTATCGCAATCAGCCCCAGCATTTT. Encoded protein: CASSAGASYRNQPQHF.

The CDR3 region has the DNA TGTGCCAGCAGCCCGCGGTTAACTAATGAAAAACTGTTTTTT. This codes for CASSPRLTNEKLFF. The V call is TRBV3-1, the J call TRBJ1-4; D is ambiguous. V was clipped by 4 bases and J by 1 base, with 7 bases between them. CDR1 is LGHDT and CDR2 is YNNKEL in the germline V gene (reference sequence). CDR3 length: 14 residues.

This clonotype has only a few counts. The chain employs TRBV9 and TRBJ2-5, with unresolved D. Germline V lookup: CDR1 SGDLS, CDR2 YYNGEE. The CDR3 is 14 residues long. V lost 3 bases and J 3 bases, leaving 12 bases between the germline ends. The DNA for the CDR3 is TGTGCCAGCAGCGAAACGGCCGGAAAAGAGACCCAGTACTTC. It is translated as CASSETAGKETQYF.

The J gene is TRBJ1-5, the V gene TRBV10-3; D uncertain. V lost 4 bases to trimming and J lost 5 bases, with 9 bases between them. The CDR3 totals 13 residues. The germline gives CDR1 ENHRY, CDR2 SYGVKD. For the CDR3, the DNA is TGTGCCATCAGTGGCGGGTACGATCAGCCCCAGCATTTT. It encodes CAISGGYDQPQHF.

This clonotype appeared a few times. This chain connects TRBV12-3 or TRBV12-4 to TRBJ1-1, with D maybe TRBD1 (5 bases). Trimming took off 4 bases at V and 7 bases at J, with 13 bases between the two ends. The CDR3 runs 13 residues. In nucleotides, the CDR3 is TGTGCCAGCAGTTGGAGGGGCGGAGGTGAAGCTTTCTTT. Translated: CASSWRGGGEAFF.

This chain connects TRBV12-5 to TRBJ2-5; D possibly corresponds to TRBD2 (6 bases). Germline lookup yields CDR1 LGHNT and CDR2 FRNRAP. The CDR3 totals 16 residues. V was cut by 7 bases and J by 4 bases, with 22 bases left in between. Written as DNA, the CDR3 is TGTGCTAGTGATGCTACCCCGGGACTCAAAGGAGAGACCCAGTACTTC. This encodes CASDATPGLKGETQYF.

The CDR3 sequence is CASSLNTWGLADYNEQFF. In nucleotides, the CDR3 is TGTGCCAGCAGTCTTAACACCTGGGGACTAGCGGACTACAATGAGCAGTTCTTC. V and J are TRBV3-1 and TRBJ2-1; 11 bases map to TRBD2. The CDR3 is 18 amino acids. Germline V gives CDR1 LGHDT, CDR2 YNNKEL (reference sequence). Trimming removed 6 bases from V and 3 bases from J; junction bases left unmatched: 13.

The chain links TRBV28 to TRBJ1-2; D might be TRBD1 (6 bases). Germline V CDR1 and CDR2: MDHEN, SYDVKM. Trimming took 6 bases from V and 4 from J, leaving 9 bases between them. The CDR3 has 12 residues. The CDR3 is CASSFRGYGYTF. Here the CDR3 DNA reads TGTGCCAGCAGCTTCAGGGGCTATGGCTACACCTTC.

This clonotype came up many times. This chain uses TRBV6-5 with TRBJ2-2, with 10 bases lining up with TRBD1. J gave up 6 bases and V 4 bases, and 5 bases lay outside the gene matches. Germline V gives CDR1 MNHEY, CDR2 SVGAGI. This CDR3 region has 15 residues. This CDR3 is CASSWGQGWSGELFF. For the CDR3, the DNA is TGTGCCAGCAGTTGGGGACAGGGGTGGTCCGGGGAGCTGTTTTTT.